This TCR beta chain was sequenced during a study of T cells expressing NK-cell markers. Across the whole study: It was from sorted CD3+CD56+NKG2C+, CD3+CD56+NKG2C- and CD3+CD56-NKG2C+ T cells that TCR beta repertoires came.

Each CDR3 protein gets one entry in TCRdb, which reprocessed the 5' RACE reads and gives no DNA. This sample carries 400,000 to 500,000 distinct CDR3 sequences, with approximately 6.8% going to the ten biggest clones. This CDR3 is 14 amino acids long. Germline values: CDR1 SGHTA, CDR2 FQGNSA. The sample consisted of blood T cells: a sorted CD56 or NKG2C T cell subset, CD4+ or CD8+ T cells, or bulk PBMC T cells (not recorded which). The chain combines TRBV7-2 with TRBJ2-3; TCRdb designates TRBD2, a call that cannot be tested without DNA. This receptor was taken from a woman aged 18-70 years in good health. The CDR3 sequence is CASTRGISTDTQYF.